This T cell receptor (beta chain) was captured by sequencing in a study of T cell repertoires in cytomegalovirus infection. Study-wide results and limits: The response measured ex vivo was dominated by TCR beta clonotypes (HLA-C-restricted and CMV-specific).

A remark on this clonotype: Its specificity is not known.

From the reads, TCRdb called clonotypes with MiXCR, one entry per CDR3 protein. Found here are about 150,000 distinct CDR3 sequences, 32% of them singletons; the top ten hold roughly 51%. Trimming took 6 bases from V and 11 from J; bases not matched to a gene: 4. This CDR3 has 10 amino acids. Germline V lookup: CDR1 DFQATT, CDR2 SNEGSKA (reference sequence). The sample in question was CD8+ T cells from cultured PBMCs, obtained from culture after CMV antigen stimulation. The origin of this receptor is a human donor in good health (CMV status not recorded). Some clones in this sample may be carry-over from other donors' samples. The V gene is TRBV20-1, the J gene TRBJ1-2; 9 bases match TRBD1. CDR3 in DNA: TGCAGTGCCTCGGACAGGGGTTACACCTTC. Protein: CSASDRGYTF.